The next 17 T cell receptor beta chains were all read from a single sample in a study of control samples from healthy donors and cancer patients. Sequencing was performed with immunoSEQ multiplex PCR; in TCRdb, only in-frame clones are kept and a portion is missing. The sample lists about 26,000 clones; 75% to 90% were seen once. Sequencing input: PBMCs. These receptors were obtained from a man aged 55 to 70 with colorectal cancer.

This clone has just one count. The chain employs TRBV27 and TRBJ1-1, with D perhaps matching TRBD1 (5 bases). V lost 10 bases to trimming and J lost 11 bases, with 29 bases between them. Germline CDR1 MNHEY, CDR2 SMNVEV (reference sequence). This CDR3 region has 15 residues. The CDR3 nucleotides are TGTGCCACCAAAGGAAAGGACAAGGTGCGGGTCCTCGCTTTCTTT. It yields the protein CATKGKDKVRVLAFF.

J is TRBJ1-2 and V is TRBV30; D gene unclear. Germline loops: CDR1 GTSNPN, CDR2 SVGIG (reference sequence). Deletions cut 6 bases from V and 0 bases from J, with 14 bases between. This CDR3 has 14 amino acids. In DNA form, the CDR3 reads TGTGCCTGCACTCAGCCGTATACTAACTATGGCTACACCTTC. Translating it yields CACTQPYTNYGYTF. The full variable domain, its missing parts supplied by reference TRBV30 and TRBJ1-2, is SQTIHQWPATLVQPVGSPLSLECTVEGTSNPNLYWYRQAAGRGLQLLFYSVGIGQISSEVPQNLSASRPQDRQFILSSKKLLLSDSGFYLCACTQPYTNYGYTFGSGTRLTVV.

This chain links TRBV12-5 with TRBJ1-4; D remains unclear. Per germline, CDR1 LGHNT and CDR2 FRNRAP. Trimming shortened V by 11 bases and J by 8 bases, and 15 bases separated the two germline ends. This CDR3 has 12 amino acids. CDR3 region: CASTLPDEKLFF. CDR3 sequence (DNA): TGTGCTTCGACGCTACCAGACGAAAAACTGTTTTTT.

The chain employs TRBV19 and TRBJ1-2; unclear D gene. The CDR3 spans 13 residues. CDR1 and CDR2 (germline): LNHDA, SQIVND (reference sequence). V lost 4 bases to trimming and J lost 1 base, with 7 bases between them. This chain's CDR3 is CASSNGLNYGYTF. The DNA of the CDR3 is TGTGCCAGTAGTAATGGCCTTAACTATGGCTACACCTTC.

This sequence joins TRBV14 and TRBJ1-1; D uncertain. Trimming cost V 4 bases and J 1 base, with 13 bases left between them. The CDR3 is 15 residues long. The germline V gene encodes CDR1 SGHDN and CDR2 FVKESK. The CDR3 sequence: CASSPLLGKNTEAFF. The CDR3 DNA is TGTGCCAGCAGCCCCCTGTTGGGGAAGAACACTGAAGCTTTCTTT.

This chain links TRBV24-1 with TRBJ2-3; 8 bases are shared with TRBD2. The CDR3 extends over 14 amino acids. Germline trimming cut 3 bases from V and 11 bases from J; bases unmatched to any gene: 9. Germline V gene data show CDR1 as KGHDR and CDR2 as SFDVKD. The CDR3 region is CATSDPLAEREQYF. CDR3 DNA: TGTGCCACCAGTGATCCACTAGCGGAGAGGGAGCAGTATTTT.

CDR3 in amino acids: CAGDRGNTGELFF. In nucleotides, the CDR3 is TGTGCCGGAGACAGAGGGAACACCGGGGAGCTGTTTTTT. The rearrangement joins TRBV6-5 to TRBJ2-2, with D tentatively TRBD1 (5 bases). CDR3 length: 13 residues. The V end was cut by 11 bases, the J end by 1 base, with 11 bases between. The germline V gene has CDR1 MNHEY and CDR2 SVGAGI.

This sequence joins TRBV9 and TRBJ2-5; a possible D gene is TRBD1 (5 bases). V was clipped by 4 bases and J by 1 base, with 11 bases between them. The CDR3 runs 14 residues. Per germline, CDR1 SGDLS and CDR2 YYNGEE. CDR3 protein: CASSKGRAQETQYF. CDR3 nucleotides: TGTGCCAGCAGCAAAGGCAGGGCCCAAGAGACCCAGTACTTC.

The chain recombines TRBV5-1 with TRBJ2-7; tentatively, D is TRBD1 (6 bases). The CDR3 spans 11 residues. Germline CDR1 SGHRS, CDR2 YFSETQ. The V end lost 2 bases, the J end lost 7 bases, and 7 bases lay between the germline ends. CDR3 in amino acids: CASSLGGEQYF. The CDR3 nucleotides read TGCGCCAGCAGCTTAGGGGGAGAGCAGTACTTC.

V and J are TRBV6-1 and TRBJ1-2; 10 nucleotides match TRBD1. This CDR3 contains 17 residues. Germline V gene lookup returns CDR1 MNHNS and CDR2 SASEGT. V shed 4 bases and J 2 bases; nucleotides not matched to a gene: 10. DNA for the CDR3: TGTGCCAGCAGTGGCTCGAGACAGGGGGCGGTAAACTATGGCTACACCTTC. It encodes CASSGSRQGAVNYGYTF.

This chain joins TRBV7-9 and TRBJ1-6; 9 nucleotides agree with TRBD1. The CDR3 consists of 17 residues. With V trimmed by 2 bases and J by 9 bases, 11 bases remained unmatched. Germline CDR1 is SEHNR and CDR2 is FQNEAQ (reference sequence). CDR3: CASSLKTGGMSGSPLHF. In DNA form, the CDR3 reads TGTGCCAGCAGCTTAAAAACAGGGGGCATGTCTGGTTCACCCCTCCACTTT. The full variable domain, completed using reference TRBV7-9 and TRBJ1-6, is DTGVSQNPRHKITKRGQNVTFRCDPISEHNRLYWYRQTLGQGPEFLTYFQNEAQLEKSRLLSDRFSAERPKGSFSTLEIQRTEQGDSAMYLCASSLKTGGMSGSPLHFGNGTRLTVT.

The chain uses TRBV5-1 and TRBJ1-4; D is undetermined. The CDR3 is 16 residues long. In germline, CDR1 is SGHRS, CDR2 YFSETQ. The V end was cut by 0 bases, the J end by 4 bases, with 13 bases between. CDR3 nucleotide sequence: TGCGCCAGCAGCTTGGCTTTAGGCACCATTAATGAAAAACTGTTTTTT. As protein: CASSLALGTINEKLFF. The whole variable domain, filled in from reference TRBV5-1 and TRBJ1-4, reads KAGVTQTPRYLIKTRGQQVTLSCSPISGHRSVSWYQQTPGQGLQFLFEYFSETQRNKGNFPGRFSGRQFSNSRSEMNVSTLELGDSALYLCASSLALGTINEKLFFGSGTQLSVL.

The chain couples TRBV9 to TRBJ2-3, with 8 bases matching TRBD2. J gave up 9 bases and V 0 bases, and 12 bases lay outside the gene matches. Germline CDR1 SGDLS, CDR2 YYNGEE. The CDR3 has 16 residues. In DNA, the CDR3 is TGTGCCAGCAGCGTAGAGGGTAGCGGGGCCCCAGGGACGCAGTATTTT. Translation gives CASSVEGSGAPGTQYF.

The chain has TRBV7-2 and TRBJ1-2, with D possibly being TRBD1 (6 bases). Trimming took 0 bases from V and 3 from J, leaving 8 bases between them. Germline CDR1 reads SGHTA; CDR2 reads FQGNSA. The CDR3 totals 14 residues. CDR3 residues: CASSLATGHYGYTF. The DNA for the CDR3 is TGTGCCAGCAGCTTAGCCACAGGGCACTATGGCTACACCTTC. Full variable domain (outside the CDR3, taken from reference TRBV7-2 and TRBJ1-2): GAGVSQSPSNKVTEKGKDVELRCDPISGHTALYWYRQSLGQGLEFLIYFQGNSAPDKSGLPSDRFSAERTGGSVSTLTIQRTQQEDSAVYLCASSLATGHYGYTFGSGTRLTVV.

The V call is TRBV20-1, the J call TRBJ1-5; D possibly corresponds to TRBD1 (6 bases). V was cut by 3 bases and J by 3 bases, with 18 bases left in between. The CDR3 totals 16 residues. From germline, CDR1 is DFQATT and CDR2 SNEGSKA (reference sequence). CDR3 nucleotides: TGCAGTGCTAGTAATACCAGGGGTTGGGACAATCAGCCCCAGCATTTT. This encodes CSASNTRGWDNQPQHF.

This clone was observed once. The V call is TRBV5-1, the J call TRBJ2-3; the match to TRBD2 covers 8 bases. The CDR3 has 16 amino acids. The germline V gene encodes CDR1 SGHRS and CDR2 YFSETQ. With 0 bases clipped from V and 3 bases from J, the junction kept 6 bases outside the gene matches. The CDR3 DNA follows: TGCGCCAGCAGCTTGGGAGGTAGCGGGGAAACAGATACGCAGTATTTT. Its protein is CASSLGGSGETDTQYF.

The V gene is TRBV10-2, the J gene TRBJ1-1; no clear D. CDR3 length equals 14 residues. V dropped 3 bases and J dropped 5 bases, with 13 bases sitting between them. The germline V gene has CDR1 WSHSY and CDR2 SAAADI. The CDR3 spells CASSENLGGTEAFF. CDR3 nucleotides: TGCGCCAGCAGTGAAAACCTCGGTGGGACTGAAGCTTTCTTT.